The clone carrying this T cell receptor (beta chain) was picked up a small number of times. The target antigen is unknown. These data are taken from a study of CD8 T cells in ankylosing spondylitis. Study results and caveats: Disease-linked clones reportedly concentrated significantly in matched ankylosing spondylitis synovial fluid. Some motif variants had been reported before (in reactive arthritis synovial fluid and blood). A CD8+ phenotype characterized the disease-linked clones, which were relatively rare in peripheral blood. The study identified a TCR beta motif of eight highly homologous variants that appeared characteristic of ankylosing spondylitis blood.

Libraries of TCR beta came from quantitative 5'-RACE with molecular barcodes. A single record per CDR3 protein comes from TCRdb applying MiXCR to the 5' RACE reads. The sample includes about 220,000 distinct CDR3 sequences, 18% of them seen just once. The V and J ends lost 0 bases and 5 bases respectively, with 8 bases between them. The CDR3 contains 13 residues. Germline V CDR1 and CDR2: MNHEY, SMNVEV (reference sequence). The chain uses TRBV27 and TRBJ2-7; D gene unclear. Sequencing input: blood, either unsorted or a sorted T cell fraction (not recorded which). The receptor was derived from a male donor with ankylosing spondylitis. CDR3: CASSLSALHEQYF. CDR3 sequence (DNA): TGTGCCAGCAGTTTATCTGCCTTACACGAGCAGTACTTC.